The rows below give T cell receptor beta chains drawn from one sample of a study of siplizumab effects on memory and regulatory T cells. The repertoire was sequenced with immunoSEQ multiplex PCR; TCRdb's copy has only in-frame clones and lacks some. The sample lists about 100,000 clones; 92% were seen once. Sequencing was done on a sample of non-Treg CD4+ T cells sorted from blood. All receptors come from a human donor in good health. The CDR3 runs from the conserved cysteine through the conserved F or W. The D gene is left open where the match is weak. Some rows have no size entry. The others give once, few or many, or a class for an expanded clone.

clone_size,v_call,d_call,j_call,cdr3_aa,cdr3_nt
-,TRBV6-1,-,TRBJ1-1,CASSEGEAFF,TGTGCCAGCAGTGAAGGTGAAGCTTTCTTT
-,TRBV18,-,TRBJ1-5,CASSPMGVIQPQHF,TGTGCCAGCTCACCAATGGGAGTGATTCAGCCCCAGCATTTT
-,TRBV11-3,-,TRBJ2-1,CASSLDFSLYNEQFF,TGTGCCAGCAGCTTAGATTTTAGTTTATACAATGAGCAGTTCTTC
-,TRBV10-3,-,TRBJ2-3,CAISGPLPGDTQYF,TGTGCCATCAGTGGTCCGCTCCCCGGGGATACGCAGTATTTT
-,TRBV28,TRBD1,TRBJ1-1,CASRWTGVTEAFF,TGTGCCAGCCGTTGGACAGGAGTCACTGAAGCTTTCTTT
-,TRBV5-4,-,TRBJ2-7,CASSSRDAQSGPYEQYF,TGTGCCAGCAGCTCGAGGGACGCCCAAAGTGGACCCTACGAGCAGTACTTC
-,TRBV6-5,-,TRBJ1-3,CASSFDRGNTIYF,TGTGCCAGCAGTTTCGACAGGGGAAACACCATATATTTT
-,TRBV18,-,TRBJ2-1,CASSPGVRSYNEQFF,TGTGCCAGCTCACCGGGGGTCCGCTCCTACAATGAGCAGTTCTTC
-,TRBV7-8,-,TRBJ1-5,CASSLALEGGNQPQHF,TGTGCCAGCAGCTTAGCGTTGGAGGGCGGCAATCAGCCCCAGCATTTT
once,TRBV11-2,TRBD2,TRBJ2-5,CASSRTSGDQETQYF,TGTGCCAGCAGCCGGACTAGCGGAGACCAAGAGACCCAGTACTTC
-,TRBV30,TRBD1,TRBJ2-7,CASKTGGSYEQYF,TGTGCCTCCAAGACAGGGGGCTCCTACGAGCAGTACTTC
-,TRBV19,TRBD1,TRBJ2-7,CASSIRGQGPSYEQYF,TGTGCCAGTAGTATAAGGGGGCAGGGTCCCTCCTACGAGCAGTACTTC
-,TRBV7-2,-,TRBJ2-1,CASSLTGAYNEQFF,TGTGCCAGCAGCTTAACGGGAGCCTACAATGAGCAGTTCTTC
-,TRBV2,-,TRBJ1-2,CASSEESDYGYTF,TGTGCCAGCAGTGAAGAAAGCGACTATGGCTACACCTTC
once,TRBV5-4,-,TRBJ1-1,CASSLAGRGGKEAFF,TGTGCCAGCAGCTTGGCGGGTAGGGGCGGCAAGGAAGCTTTCTTT
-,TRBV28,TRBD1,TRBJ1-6,CASRPGQGGSPLHF,TGTGCCAGCAGACCGGGACAGGGAGGTTCACCCCTCCACTTT
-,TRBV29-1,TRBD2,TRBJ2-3,CSVEMGGTDTQYF,TGCAGCGTTGAAATGGGGGGGACAGATACGCAGTATTTT
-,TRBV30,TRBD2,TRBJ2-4,CAWSVQAGGILAKNIQYF,TGTGCCTGGAGTGTACAAGCGGGAGGGATACTAGCCAAAAACATTCAGTACTTC
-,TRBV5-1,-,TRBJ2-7,CASSPTTISYEQYF,TGCGCCAGCAGCCCTACGACTATTTCCTACGAGCAGTACTTC
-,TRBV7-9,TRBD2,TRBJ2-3,CASSLLAAYTDTQYF,TGTGCCAGCAGCCTCCTAGCGGCCTACACAGATACGCAGTATTTT
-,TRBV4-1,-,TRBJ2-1,CASSQVLRGRQFF,TGCGCCAGCAGCCAAGTGTTGAGGGGCCGTCAGTTCTTC
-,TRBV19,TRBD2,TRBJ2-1,CASSKSGLAGGKNEQFF,TGTGCCAGTAGTAAATCTGGGCTAGCGGGAGGGAAGAATGAGCAGTTCTTC
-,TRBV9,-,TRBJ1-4,CASSVGLGRSEKLFF,TGTGCCAGCAGCGTAGGTTTGGGGCGGAGTGAAAAACTGTTTTTT
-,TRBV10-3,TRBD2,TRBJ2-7,CAIKTSGSYEQYF,TGTGCCATCAAAACTAGCGGGAGCTACGAGCAGTACTTC
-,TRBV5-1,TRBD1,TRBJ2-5,CASSGQALPETQYF,TGCGCCAGCAGCGGACAGGCGTTGCCAGAGACCCAGTACTTC
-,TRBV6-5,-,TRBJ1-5,CASSGEFRQNQPQHF,TGTGCCAGCAGCGGTGAGTTCCGACAGAATCAGCCCCAGCATTTT
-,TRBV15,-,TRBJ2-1,CATSRDRGGSEQFF,TGTGCCACCAGCAGAGATCGGGGTGGGAGTGAGCAGTTCTTC
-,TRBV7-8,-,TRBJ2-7,CASGEAGSYEQYF,TGTGCCAGCGGAGAGGCAGGCTCCTACGAGCAGTACTTC
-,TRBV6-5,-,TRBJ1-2,CASTYNRGLGGYTF,TGTGCCAGCACCTATAATCGGGGTCTCGGTGGCTACACCTTC
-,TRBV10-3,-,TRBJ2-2,CAISEATGGMNTGELFF,TGTGCCATCAGTGAGGCGACGGGGGGCATGAACACCGGGGAGCTGTTTTTT
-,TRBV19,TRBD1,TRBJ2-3,CASSIFTRGQDTQYF,TGTGCCAGTAGTATCTTTACCAGGGGGCAAGATACGCAGTATTTT
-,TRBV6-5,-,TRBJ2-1,CASSYSGGNLYEQFF,TGTGCCAGCAGTTACTCGGGCGGGAACTTGTATGAGCAGTTCTTC
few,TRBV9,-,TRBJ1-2,CASSVLGYGYTF,TGTGCCAGCAGCGTACTAGGGTATGGCTACACCTTC
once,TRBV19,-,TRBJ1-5,CASSSRANNQPQHF,TGTGCCAGTAGTTCTAGGGCGAACAATCAGCCCCAGCATTTT
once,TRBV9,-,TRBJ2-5,CASSLGEQETQYF,TGTGCCAGCAGCCTAGGGGAGCAAGAGACCCAGTACTTC
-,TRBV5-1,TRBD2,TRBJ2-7,CASSLGTSGTYEQYF,TGCGCCAGCAGCTTGGGAACTAGCGGAACCTACGAGCAGTACTTC
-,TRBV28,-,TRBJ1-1,CASSRLWNTEAFF,TGTGCCAGCAGTCGGCTATGGAACACTGAAGCTTTCTTT
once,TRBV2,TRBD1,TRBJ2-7,CASSEGQGTYEQYF,TGTGCCAGCAGTGAGGGACAGGGGACCTACGAGCAGTACTTC
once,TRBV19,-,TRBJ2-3,CASSISYGGADTQYF,TGTGCCAGTAGTATATCTTACGGGGGTGCAGATACGCAGTATTTT
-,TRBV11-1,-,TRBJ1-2,CASSLDRRGYTF,TGTGCCAGCAGCTTAGACAGAAGGGGCTACACCTTC
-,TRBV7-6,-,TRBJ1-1,CASSSASTTPTEAFF,TGTGCCAGCAGCTCGGCCTCGACAACTCCCACTGAAGCTTTCTTT
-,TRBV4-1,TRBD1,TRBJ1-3,CASSQGWAGGSSGNTIYF,TGCGCCAGCAGCCAAGGGTGGGCAGGGGGAAGCTCTGGAAACACCATATATTTT
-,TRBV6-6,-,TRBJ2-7,CASSSFLYPSYEQYF,TGTGCCAGCAGTTCCTTTCTCTATCCCTCCTACGAGCAGTACTTC
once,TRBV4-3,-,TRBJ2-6,CASSQEAAGANVLTF,TGCGCCAGCAGCCAAGAGGCAGCTGGGGCCAACGTCCTGACTTTC
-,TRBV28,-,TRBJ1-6,CASSLRQGSIHF,TGTGCCAGCAGTTTACGGCAGGGAAGTATCCACTTT
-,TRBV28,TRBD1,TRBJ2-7,CASSPTGGSYEQYF,TGTGCCAGCAGTCCCACAGGGGGCTCCTACGAGCAGTACTTC
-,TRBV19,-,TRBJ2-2,CASRDRYDTGELFF,TGTGCCAGTAGAGACAGATATGACACCGGGGAGCTGTTTTTT
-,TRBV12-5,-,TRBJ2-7,CASGSSGNQGYEQYF,TGTGCTAGTGGGTCAAGCGGTAATCAAGGCTACGAGCAGTACTTC
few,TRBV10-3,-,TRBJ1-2,CAITPWKGLYGYTF,TGTGCCATCACCCCGTGGAAAGGCCTTTATGGCTACACCTTC
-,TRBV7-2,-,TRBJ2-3,CASSEQASTDTQYF,TGTGCCAGCAGCGAGCAGGCTAGCACAGATACGCAGTATTTT
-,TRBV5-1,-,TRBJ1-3,CASSKGQGNTIYF,TGCGCCAGCAGCAAGGGGCAGGGAAACACCATATATTTT
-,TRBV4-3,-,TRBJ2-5,CASSQVIQGETQYF,TGCGCCAGCAGCCAAGTTATACAGGGAGAGACCCAGTACTTC
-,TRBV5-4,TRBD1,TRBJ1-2,CASSLDPGQVYGYTF,TGTGCCAGCAGCTTGGACCCCGGACAGGTCTATGGCTACACCTTC